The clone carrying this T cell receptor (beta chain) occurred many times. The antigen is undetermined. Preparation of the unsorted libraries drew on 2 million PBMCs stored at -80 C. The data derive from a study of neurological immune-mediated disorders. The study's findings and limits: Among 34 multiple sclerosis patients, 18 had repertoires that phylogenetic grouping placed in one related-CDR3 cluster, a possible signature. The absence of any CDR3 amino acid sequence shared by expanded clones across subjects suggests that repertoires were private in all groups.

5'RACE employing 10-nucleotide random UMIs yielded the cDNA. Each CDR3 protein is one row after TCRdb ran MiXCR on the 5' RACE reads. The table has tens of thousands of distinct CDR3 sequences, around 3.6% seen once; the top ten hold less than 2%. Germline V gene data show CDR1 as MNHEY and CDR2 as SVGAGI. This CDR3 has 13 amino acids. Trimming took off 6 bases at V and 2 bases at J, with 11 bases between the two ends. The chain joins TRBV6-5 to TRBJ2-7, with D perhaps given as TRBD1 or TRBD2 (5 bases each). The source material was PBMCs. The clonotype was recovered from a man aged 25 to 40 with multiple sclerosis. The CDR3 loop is CASSRDGAYEQYF. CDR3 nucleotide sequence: TGTGCCAGCAGCCGGGACGGAGCCTACGAGCAGTACTTC.